This T cell receptor beta chain came from a study of vaccination and CD4 T cells after COVID-19. Treatment defined: approximately nine-day PBMC culture with coronavirus spike peptide pools or control peptides (ViraFEST assay). For this clonotype: Its antigen is not known.

Germline CDR1 SGHTA, CDR2 FQGNSA. CDR3 length equals 14 residues. The V gene lost 5 bases and the J gene lost 6 bases, with 14 bases spanning the gap. Cultured CD4+ T cell DNA underwent sequencing with the Oncomine TCR Beta short-read assay. Genomic DNA was extracted from cultured CD4+ T cells. MiXCR, run by TCRdb on the PCR reads, gives a single entry per CDR3 protein. The table has 8,000 or so distinct CDR3 sequences, 70% seen once; the top ten hold more than 30%. The TCR comes from a human donor who had recovered from COVID-19. J is TRBJ1-5 and V is TRBV7-2; a possible D gene is TRBD1 (6 bases). Specimen: CD4+ T cells from blood, cultured in vitro. CDR3 protein: CASSIRGGGQPQHF. CDR3 nucleotides: TGTGCCAGCAGCATTAGGGGAGGGGGTCAGCCCCAGCATTTT.